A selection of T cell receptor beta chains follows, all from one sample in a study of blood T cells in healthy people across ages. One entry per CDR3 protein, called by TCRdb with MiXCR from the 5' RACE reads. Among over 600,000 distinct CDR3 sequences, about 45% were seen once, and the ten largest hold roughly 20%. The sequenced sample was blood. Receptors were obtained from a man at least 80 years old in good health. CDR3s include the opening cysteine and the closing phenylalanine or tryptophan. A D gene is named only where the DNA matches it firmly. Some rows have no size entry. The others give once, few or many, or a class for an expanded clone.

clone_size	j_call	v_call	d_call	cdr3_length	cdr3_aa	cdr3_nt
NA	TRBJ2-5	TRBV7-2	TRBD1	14	CASSRQGQTREQYF	TGTGCCAGCAGCAGACAGGGACAAACGAGGGAGCAGTACTTC
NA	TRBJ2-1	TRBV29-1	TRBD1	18	CSVDPIFGQGGVSNEQFF	TGCAGCGTTGATCCCATTTTTGGACAGGGTGGTGTTTCCAATGAGCAGTTCTTC
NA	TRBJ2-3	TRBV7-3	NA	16	CASSLGVPEMSDTQYF	TGTGCCAGCAGCTTGGGGGTGCCAGAAATGTCAGATACGCAGTATTTT
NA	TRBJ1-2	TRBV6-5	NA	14	CASSRTAQNYGYTF	TGTGCCAGCAGTCGGACTGCCCAAAACTATGGCTACACCTTC
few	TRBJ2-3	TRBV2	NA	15	CASSEIGGSTDTQYF	TGTGCCAGCAGTGAAATTGGCGGAAGCACAGATACGCAGTATTTT
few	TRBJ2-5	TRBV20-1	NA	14	CSAPMGTGQETQYF	TGCAGTGCCCCAATGGGTACAGGGCAAGAGACCCAGTACTTC
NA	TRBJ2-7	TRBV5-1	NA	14	CASSGTGAPYEQYF	TGCGCCAGCAGTGGTACGGGAGCGCCATACGAGCAGTACTTC
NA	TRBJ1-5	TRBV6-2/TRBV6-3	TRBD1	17	CASSYTAGRGPDQPQRF	TGTGCCAGCAGTTACACGGCGGGCAGGGGGCCGGATCAGCCCCAGCGTTTT
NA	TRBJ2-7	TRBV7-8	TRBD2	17	CASSFGTSGSISYEQYF	TGTGCCAGTAGCTTCGGGACTAGCGGGTCCATCTCCTACGAGCAGTACTTC
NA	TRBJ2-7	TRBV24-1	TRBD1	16	CATSDSGQGKKYEQYF	TGTGCCACCAGTGATTCGGGACAGGGGAAGAAGTACGAGCAGTACTTC
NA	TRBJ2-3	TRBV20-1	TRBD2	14	CSALPREGTDTQYF	TGCAGTGCTCTCCCGCGGGAGGGCACAGATACGCAGTATTTT
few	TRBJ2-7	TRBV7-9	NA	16	CASSLALGGLSYEQYF	TGTGCCAGCAGCTTAGCTTTGGGGGGCCTCTCCTACGAGCAGTACTTC
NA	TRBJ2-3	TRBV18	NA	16	CASSPPIGGVGDTQYF	TGTGCCAGCTCACCACCGATTGGAGGGGTCGGTGATACGCAGTATTTT
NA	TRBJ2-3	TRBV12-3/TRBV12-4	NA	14	CASSAMTRTDTQYF	TGTGCCAGCAGTGCCATGACCCGCACAGATACGCAGTATTTT
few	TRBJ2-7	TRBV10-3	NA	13	CAISEDAYNEQYF	TGTGCCATCAGCGAGGACGCTTACAATGAGCAGTACTTC
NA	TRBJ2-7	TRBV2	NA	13	CASIEGTLYEQYF	TGTGCCAGCATTGAGGGGACCTTATACGAGCAGTACTTC
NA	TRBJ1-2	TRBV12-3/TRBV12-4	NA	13	CASSLDSLNGYTF	TGTGCCAGCAGTCTGGACAGCCTGAATGGCTACACCTTC
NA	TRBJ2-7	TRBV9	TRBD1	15	CASSVGDRAVNEQYF	TGTGCCAGCAGCGTAGGAGACAGGGCCGTGAACGAGCAGTACTTC
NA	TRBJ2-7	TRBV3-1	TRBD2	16	CASSQYTSGGMGEQYF	TGTGCCAGCAGCCAATATACTAGCGGCGGTATGGGCGAGCAGTACTTC
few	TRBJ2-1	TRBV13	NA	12	CASSLALYEQFF	TGTGCCAGCAGCTTGGCTCTTTATGAGCAGTTCTTC
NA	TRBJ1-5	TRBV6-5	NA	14	CASKRTRGPQPQHF	TGTGCCAGCAAGCGGACGAGAGGACCTCAGCCCCAGCATTTT
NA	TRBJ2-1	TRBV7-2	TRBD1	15	CASSPRQGEYNEQFF	TGTGCCAGCAGCCCTCGTCAGGGGGAATACAATGAGCAGTTCTTC
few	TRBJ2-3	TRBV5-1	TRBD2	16	CASSLSSGISTDTQYF	TGCGCCAGCAGCTTGTCTAGCGGGATTAGCACAGATACGCAGTATTTT
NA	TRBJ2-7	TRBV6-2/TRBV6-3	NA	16	CASSYSRASAAYEQYF	TGTGCCAGCAGTTACTCCCGGGCTAGCGCTGCCTACGAGCAGTACTTC
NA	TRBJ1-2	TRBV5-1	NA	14	CASSLDSTNYGYTF	TGCGCCAGCAGCTTGGACAGTACTAACTATGGCTACACCTTC
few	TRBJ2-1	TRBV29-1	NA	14	CSVGGWGRGNEQFF	TGCAGCGTTGGGGGGTGGGGCAGGGGAAATGAGCAGTTCTTC
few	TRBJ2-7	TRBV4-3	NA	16	CASSQDLRGFTYEQYF	TGCGCCAGCAGCCAAGATCTTCGCGGGTTTACCTACGAGCAGTACTTC
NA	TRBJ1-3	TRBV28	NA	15	CASSLYVGNGNTIYF	TGTGCCAGCAGTTTATACGTGGGGAATGGAAACACCATATATTTT
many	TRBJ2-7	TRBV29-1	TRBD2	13	CSVAGTSGYEQYF	TGCAGCGTAGCCGGGACTAGCGGCTACGAGCAGTACTTC
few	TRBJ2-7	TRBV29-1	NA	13	CSVDSGNLNEQYF	TGCAGCGTTGATTCAGGGAATCTCAACGAGCAGTACTTC
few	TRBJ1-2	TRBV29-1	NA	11	CSVETGRSYTF	TGCAGCGTTGAAACGGGGCGAAGCTACACCTTC
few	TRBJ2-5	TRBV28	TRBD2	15	CASSPLAGVNNEQYF	TGTGCCAGCAGTCCACTAGCGGGAGTGAACAATGAGCAGTACTTC
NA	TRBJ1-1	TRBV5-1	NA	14	CASSFDAMNTEAFF	TGCGCCAGCAGCTTCGATGCCATGAACACTGAAGCTTTCTTT
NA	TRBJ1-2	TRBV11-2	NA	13	CASSSVTTWGYTF	TGTGCCAGCAGCTCTGTCACGACGTGGGGCTACACCTTC
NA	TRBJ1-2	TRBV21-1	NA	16	CASSLKVGQENYGYTF	TGTGCCAGCAGCTTAAAGGTCGGACAGGAGAACTATGGCTACACCTTC
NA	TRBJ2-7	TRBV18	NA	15	CASSRGGDRSYEQYF	TGTGCCAGCTCCCGCGGCGGGGACAGATCCTACGAGCAGTACTTC
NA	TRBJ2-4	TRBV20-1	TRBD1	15	CSASGDRDSKNIQYF	TGCAGTGCTAGTGGGGACAGGGACTCCAAAAACATTCAGTACTTC
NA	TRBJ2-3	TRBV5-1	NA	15	CASSSGHLDTDTQYF	TGCGCCAGCAGCTCGGGACACCTCGACACAGATACGCAGTATTTT
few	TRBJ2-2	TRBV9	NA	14	CASSVAANTGELFF	TGTGCCAGCAGCGTAGCCGCGAACACCGGGGAGCTGTTTTTT
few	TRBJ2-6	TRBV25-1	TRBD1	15	CASRDRYSGANVLTF	TGTGCCAGCCGGGACAGGTACTCTGGGGCCAACGTCCTGACTTTC
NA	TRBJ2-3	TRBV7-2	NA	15	CASSLGHVGADTQYF	TGTGCCAGCAGCCTCGGGCACGTAGGGGCAGATACGCAGTATTTT
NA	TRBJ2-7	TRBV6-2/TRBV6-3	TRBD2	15	CASSQGAGNSYEQYF	TGTGCCAGCAGCCAAGGAGCGGGAAACTCCTACGAGCAGTACTTC
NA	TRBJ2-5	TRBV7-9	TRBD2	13	CASSSRGVETQYF	TGTGCCAGCAGCTCCCGGGGGGTAGAGACCCAGTACTTC
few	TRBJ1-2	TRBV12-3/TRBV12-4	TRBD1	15	CASSSSGTVNYGYTF	TGTGCCAGCAGTTCCTCCGGGACAGTTAACTATGGCTACACCTTC
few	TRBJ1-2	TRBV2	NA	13	CASSAGTNYGYTF	TGTGCCAGCAGTGCGGGGACTAACTATGGCTACACCTTC
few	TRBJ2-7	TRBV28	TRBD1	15	CASSLFRDSSYEQYF	TGTGCCAGCAGTTTATTCCGGGACAGCTCCTACGAGCAGTACTTC
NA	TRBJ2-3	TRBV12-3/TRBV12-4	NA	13	CASSVPVVDTQYF	TGTGCCAGCAGTGTCCCAGTGGTAGATACGCAGTATTTT
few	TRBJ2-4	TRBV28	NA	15	CASSLYSPGADIQYF	TGTGCCAGCAGTTTATATAGTCCAGGGGCCGACATTCAGTACTTC
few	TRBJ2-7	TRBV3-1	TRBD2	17	CASSQKLSGRASYEQYF	TGTGCCAGCAGCCAAAAGTTAAGCGGGAGGGCCTCCTACGAGCAGTACTTC
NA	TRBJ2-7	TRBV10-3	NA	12	CAIGTASYEQYF	TGTGCCATCGGGACGGCCTCCTACGAGCAGTACTTC
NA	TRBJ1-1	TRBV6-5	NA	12	CASSRGESEAFF	TGTGCCAGCAGCCGAGGAGAGTCTGAAGCTTTCTTT
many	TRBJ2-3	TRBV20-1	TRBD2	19	CSAREPGRWAGVTADTQYF	TGCAGTGCTAGAGAGCCCGGCCGATGGGCGGGAGTCACCGCAGATACGCAGTATTTT
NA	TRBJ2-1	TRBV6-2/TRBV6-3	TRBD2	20	CASSWSILAGGIGSYNEQFF	TGTGCCAGCAGTTGGTCCATCCTAGCGGGAGGAATTGGCTCCTACAATGAGCAGTTCTTC